Included here is one T cell receptor (beta chain) sequence, with context. These data come from a study of blood T cell repertoires in COVID-19. In the authors' methods: For nucleated cells, counts were estimated from reference gene primer amplification. TCRdb keeps only in-frame clones here, not all; method: immunoSEQ multiplex PCR. The DNA gave D and trimming, while V, J and clone size come from that table. The table includes nearly 200,000 clones, about nine tenths detected once. V shed 5 bases and J shed 3 bases, with 11 bases lying between them. The germline V gene encodes CDR1 MDHEN and CDR2 SYDVKM. The CDR3 extends over 14 amino acids.

The chain has TRBV28 and TRBJ1-5; D unclear. The clonotype was recovered from a woman in her 70s with acute or convalescent COVID-19. The sample comprised peripheral blood. CDR3 sequence: CASSLRLLNQPQHF. The DNA of the CDR3 is TGTGCCAGCAGTCTCAGACTGCTCAATCAGCCCCAGCATTTT.